The present TCR beta chain was sequenced within a study of blood T cell repertoires in COVID-19. About the study: The United States, Italy and Spain supplied acute and convalescent COVID-19 samples. In each case, the material was cDNA or gDNA derived from T cells, B-cell-depleted T cells, or PBMCs.

One Seattle source followed patients from active infection through their disease course. As handled by the study authors: Reference gene primer amplification in the assay estimated nucleated cell counts. Measured with immunoSEQ multiplex PCR; TCRdb has only the in-frame clones, and not every one. For V, J and clone size, that table is used; D and trimming come from the DNA. The top ten hold 0.35% to 0.4% of the sample, which has tens of thousands of clones, around 94% seen once. This receptor was obtained from a man aged 50-60 years with COVID-19, enrolled during active disease. The material sequenced was peripheral blood.

This CDR3 is CAWSGGGPEAFF. CDR3 nucleotide sequence: TGTGCCTGGAGTGGAGGGGGCCCTGAAGCTTTCTTT. V is TRBV30 and J is TRBJ1-1; TRBD1 matches 7 bases. The length of the CDR3 is 12 residues. Germline CDR1 reads GTSNPN; CDR2 reads SVGIG (reference sequence). V lost 1 base and J lost 6; bases outside the gene matches: 2.